The next 21 T cell receptor beta chains were all read from a single sample in a study of cytomegalovirus exposure and HLA in healthy donors. The study ran its PCR with 60 Vbeta and 13 Jbeta primers. TCRdb's copy holds only in-frame clones and misses some; the assay was immunoSEQ multiplex PCR. Found here are some 200,000 clones, about 80% of them singletons; the top ten hold over 1.1%. Sequenced: PBMCs. These receptors originate from a girl aged 5-17 years in good health and CMV-seronegative.

The rearrangement uses TRBV28 and TRBJ1-2; D is perhaps TRBD1 (5 bases). CDR1 MDHEN and CDR2 SYDVKM come from the germline V gene. Trimming removed 7 bases from V and 5 bases from J, with 14 bases in between. The CDR3 loop spans 13 amino acids. The DNA of the CDR3 is TGTGCCAGCATCAACGGGGGGGGGTATGGCTACACCTTC. This encodes CASINGGGYGYTF.

The chain carries TRBV18 and TRBJ2-3, with 7 bases matching TRBD1. This CDR3 is built from 16 residues. The J segment lost 4 bases and the V segment lost 2 bases, leaving 9 bases of the junction unmatched. CDR1 KGHSH and CDR2 LQKENI come from the germline V gene. The CDR3, as DNA: TGTGCCAGCTCACCATCGGACAGGTCCTTTGCAGATACGCAGTATTTT. This gives the protein CASSPSDRSFADTQYF.

This clone showed up just once. This chain joins TRBV7-8 and TRBJ2-7; D may be TRBD1 (7 bases). This CDR3 has 13 amino acids. Germline V gene sequence: CDR1 SGHVS, CDR2 FQNEAQ. V dropped 3 bases and J dropped 7 bases, with 13 bases sitting between them. CDR3 sequence: CASSFRQGGEQYF. In DNA, the CDR3 is TGTGCCAGCAGCTTCAGACAGGGAGGAGAGCAGTACTTC. Together with reference TRBV7-8 and TRBJ2-7, the CDR3 gives the full variable domain: GAGVSQSPRYKVAKRGQDVALRCDPISGHVSLFWYQQALGQGPEFLTYFQNEAQLDKSGLPSDRFFAERPEGSVSTLKIQRTQQEDSAVYLCASSFRQGGEQYFGPGTRLTVT.

V gene TRBV20-1 combines with J gene TRBJ1-1; perhaps TRBD1 as D (6 bases). The CDR3 runs 11 residues. Deletions cut 6 bases from V and 5 bases from J, with 10 bases between. Germline V lookup: CDR1 DFQATT, CDR2 SNEGSKA (reference sequence). CDR3 sequence: CSASDRTEAFF. As DNA, the CDR3 is TGCAGTGCCTCAGACAGGACTGAAGCTTTCTTT.

The CDR3 is CASSSGTGYEQYF. The DNA for the CDR3 is TGTGCCAGCAGCTCCGGGACAGGCTACGAGCAGTACTTC. The chain couples TRBV11-3 to TRBJ2-7; 8 positions match TRBD1. The CDR3 runs 13 residues. CDR1 and CDR2 from the germline V gene are SGHNT and YENEEA. The trim removed 4 bases at V and 3 bases at J, leaving 2 bases unmatched.

This sequence joins TRBV23-1 and TRBJ1-1, with 7 bases fitting TRBD1. TRBV23-1 carries the ORF label, with uncertain function. This CDR3 spans 12 amino acids. The CDR3 coding sequence is TGCGCACAGTGGGACAGCAACACTGAAGCTTTCTTT. Translation gives CAQWDSNTEAFF.

This chain joins TRBV5-5 and TRBJ1-2; D unclear. The CDR3 has 15 residues. CDR1 and CDR2 from the germline V gene are SGHKS and YYEKEE (reference sequence). The V end lost 0 bases, the J end lost 4 bases, and 13 bases lay between the germline ends. The CDR3 DNA is TGTGCCAGCAGCTTGGGGGCACGGGGAAGCTATGGCTACACCTTC. This codes for CASSLGARGSYGYTF. The full variable domain, its missing parts supplied by reference TRBV5-5 and TRBJ1-2, is DAGVTQSPTHLIKTRGQQVTLRCSPISGHKSVSWYQQVLGQGPQFIFQYYEKEERGRGNFPDRFSARQFPNYSSELNVNALLLGDSALYLCASSLGARGSYGYTFGSGTRLTVV.

The CDR3 loop reads CASSLSGSTDTQYF. The DNA for the CDR3 is TGTGCCAGCAGTTTATCAGGCTCCACAGATACGCAGTATTTT. The chain employs TRBV28 and TRBJ2-3; no firm D call. CDR1 and CDR2 (germline): MDHEN, SYDVKM. This CDR3 has 14 residues. Trimming cost V 1 base and J 2 bases, with 7 bases left between them.

This chain links TRBV30 with TRBJ1-2, with 10 bases identical to TRBD1. This CDR3 comprises 17 residues. With 1 base clipped from V and 8 bases from J, the junction kept 16 bases outside the gene matches. Germline V CDR1 and CDR2: GTSNPN, SVGIG (reference sequence). The CDR3 spells CAWSGAGQGVKSKGYTF. In DNA form, the CDR3 reads TGTGCCTGGAGTGGGGCCGGACAGGGGGTTAAATCGAAAGGCTACACCTTC.

CDR3 in amino acids: CASSHPGQLSTEAFF. The CDR3 region has the DNA TGTGCCAGCAGTCATCCGGGACAACTGAGCACTGAAGCTTTCTTT. V gene TRBV5-4 combines with J gene TRBJ1-1; TRBD1 is a possible D gene (6 bases). Per germline, CDR1 SGHNT and CDR2 YYREEE (reference sequence). The V end lost 5 bases, the J end lost 4 bases, and 18 bases lay between the germline ends. The CDR3 runs 15 residues.

The table lists this clone with a few counts. J is TRBJ1-1 and V is TRBV5-6, with D unresolved. V gave up 4 bases and J gave up 1 base, with 11 bases separating them. This CDR3 comprises 14 residues. CDR1 SGHDT and CDR2 YYEEEE come from the germline V gene. The CDR3 DNA sequence: TGTGCCAGCAGCCCTTTGTCCTGGAACACTGAAGCTTTCTTT. It specifies CASSPLSWNTEAFF.

As to this clone: No conserved phenylalanine or tryptophan ends this CDR3, so it is likely a read error. This chain links TRBV15 with TRBJ2-7; 11 nucleotides align to TRBD2. J gave up 3 bases and V 0 bases, and 1 base lay outside the gene matches. This CDR3 has 15 residues. Germline CDR1 LNHNV, CDR2 YYDKDF (reference sequence). This chain's CDR3 is CATSRDTSGSYEQYL. Here the CDR3 DNA reads TGTGCCACCAGCAGAGATACTAGCGGGAGCTACGAGCAGTACCTC.

This chain connects TRBV2 to TRBJ1-4; 9 nucleotides agree with TRBD1. Looked up from germline, CDR1 is SNHLY and CDR2 is FYNNEI. J lost 4 bases, V lost 5 bases, and 5 bases had no gene match. The CDR3 contains 15 residues. The CDR3 here is CASSTGGEGNEKLFF. CDR3 DNA sequence: TGTGCCAGCAGTACAGGGGGCGAAGGTAATGAAAAACTGTTTTTT. Supplemented by reference TRBV2 and TRBJ1-4, the full variable domain reads EPEVTQTPSHQVTQMGQEVILRCVPISNHLYFYWYRQILGQKVEFLVSFYNNEISEKSEIFDDQFSVERPDGSNFTLKIRSTKLEDSAMYFCASSTGGEGNEKLFFGSGTQLSVL.

V is TRBV28 and J is TRBJ1-3; the D gene is possibly TRBD1 (5 bases). CDR3 length equals 16 residues. V was shortened by 2 bases and J by 8 bases, with 19 bases between the two germline ends. Germline V lookup: CDR1 MDHEN, CDR2 SYDVKM. In DNA form, the CDR3 reads TGTGCCAGCAGTTTAGAGCTTGGGGCAGTAGAGGACACCATATATTTT. Its protein is CASSLELGAVEDTIYF. The variable domain in full, completed from reference TRBV28 and TRBJ1-3, reads DVKVTQSSRYLVKRTGEKVFLECVQDMDHENMFWYRQDPGLGLRLIYFSYDVKMKEKGDIPEGYSVSREKKERFSLILESASTNQTSMYLCASSLELGAVEDTIYFGEGSWLTVV.

The J gene is TRBJ2-5, the V gene TRBV6-5; 9 bases match TRBD2. The closer fit of TRBJ2-7 to the DNA end suggests the J call may be wrong. This CDR3 region has 13 residues. Germline CDR1 and CDR2: MNHEY and SVGAGI. CDR3 DNA sequence: TGTGCCACCCGGTCTAGCGGGGCCTACGAGCAGTACTTC. This codes for CATRSSGAYEQYF.

The V call is TRBV6-5, the J call TRBJ2-7; 10 nucleotides align to TRBD1. Germline CDR1 MNHEY, CDR2 SVGAGI. The CDR3 spans 16 residues. V trimming: 0 bases; J trimming: 0 bases; junction bases outside the gene matches: 2. This CDR3 is CASSYSGTGVSYEQYF. CDR3 DNA: TGTGCCAGCAGTTACTCGGGGACAGGGGTCTCCTACGAGCAGTACTTC.

This clone came up a few times. The V gene is TRBV7-8, the J gene TRBJ2-7; D is ambiguous. The ends were cut back, 5 bases at V and 1 base at J, with 6 bases in the middle. Per germline, CDR1 SGHVS and CDR2 FQNEAQ. The CDR3 has 12 amino acids. CDR3 amino acids: CASSLGSYEQYF. The CDR3 DNA is TGTGCCAGCAGCCTCGGGTCCTACGAGCAGTACTTC.

This sequence joins TRBV6-6 and TRBJ1-2; D not certain. Trimming took off 5 bases at V and 5 bases at J, with 12 bases between the two ends. CDR1 and CDR2 from the germline V gene are MNHNY and SVGAGI (reference sequence). CDR3 size: 13 residues. CDR3 amino acids: CASSREAGYGYTF. DNA of the CDR3: TGTGCCAGCAGTCGAGAGGCCGGTTATGGCTACACCTTC.

V and J are TRBV7-9 and TRBJ1-5; D is unclear. The CDR3 contains 15 residues. V lost 5 bases and J 0 bases, leaving 11 bases between the germline ends. Per germline, CDR1 SEHNR and CDR2 FQNEAQ (reference sequence). CDR3: CASSREGNSNQPQHF. The CDR3 nucleotides read TGTGCCAGCAGCCGAGAGGGAAATAGCAATCAGCCCCAGCATTTT.

The chain combines TRBV5-8 with TRBJ1-1; D is undetermined. The V gene lost 0 bases and the J gene lost 5 bases, with 14 bases spanning the gap. CDR3 length equals 15 residues. Germline V CDR1 and CDR2: SGHTS, YDEGEE. The CDR3 DNA is TGTGCCAGCAGCTTGGATCGGCCGGGATGGACTGAAGCTTTCTTT. Residues: CASSLDRPGWTEAFF.

The chain recombines TRBV5-1 with TRBJ2-1; 8 nucleotides agree with TRBD2. Germline V gives CDR1 SGHRS, CDR2 YFSETQ. V trimming: 2 bases; J trimming: 9 bases; junction bases outside the gene matches: 16. This CDR3 comprises 17 residues. CDR3 in amino acids: CASSFRAGATVGSEQFF. The CDR3 nucleotides are TGCGCCAGCAGCTTTCGAGCGGGGGCCACCGTTGGGTCTGAGCAGTTCTTC.